This T cell receptor beta chain was found in a study of blood T cell repertoires in COVID-19. As for the study in general: Samples representing acute and convalescent COVID-19 were sourced from the United States, Italy and Spain.

The V and J ends lost 9 bases and 6 bases, in that order; junction bases with no gene match: 7. The germline V gene encodes CDR1 MNHEY and CDR2 SMNVEV (reference sequence). The CDR3 length is 12 residues. Only in-frame clones appear in the TCRdb table, and some are missing; sequencing was by immunoSEQ multiplex PCR. The top ten hold 6.9% of the sample, which has about 300,000 clones, approximately 88% seen once. The TCR originated in a woman between 25 and 40 years old who had recovered from COVID-19. Material: peripheral blood. The rearrangement uses TRBV27 and TRBJ1-2; TRBD1 matches at 7 bases. The CDR3 coding sequence is TGTGCCAGTTCAGACAGGGATAATGGCTACACCTTC. Its translation: CASSDRDNGYTF.